The present entry profiles one T cell receptor (beta chain) with its context. This clone was recorded only once. The specificity of this receptor is unknown. Base-call qualities are not available, and no considerably larger clone is one nucleotide away. The time point label, read with the paper, signifies: cycle 1 day 1 (C1D1), immediately before nivolumab initiation. Relapse after autologous stem cell transplantation had occurred in all trial patients, and cohorts A, B and C were distinguished by prior brentuximab vedotin exposure. The trial cohort included 55 to 65 patients with relapsed/refractory classical Hodgkin lymphoma, and each patient had a best overall response of complete response, partial response or progressive disease. Trial patients were treated with single-agent nivolumab in the multi-cohort phase II CheckMate 205 trial. Best overall response was determined by an independent review committee according to the 2007 International Working Group response criteria. Trial PBMCs were obtained immediately prior to nivolumab initiation (C1D1) and on therapy at cycle 2 day 1 and cycle 4 day 1. After peripheral blood was drawn into 8 mL Vacutainer Cell Preparation Tubes, PBMCs were isolated by centrifugation and then cryopreserved.

This entry belongs to a study of PD-1 blockade in classical Hodgkin lymphoma (dated by TCRdb to 2018 to 2021). For the wider study: Nivolumab dosing was 3 mg/kg intravenously every 2 weeks, continuing until either disease progression or unacceptable toxicity. A peripheral blood immune signature of response to PD-1 blockade in classical Hodgkin lymphoma was defined using TCR beta sequencing and CyTOF. Broader findings and caveats from the paper: Lower diversity was seen in patients whose nivolumab began less than 1 year after ASCT, and these patients were left out of later analyses so that immune reconstitution would not confound the results. Trial patients achieving complete response had baseline diversity similar to newly diagnosed patients, whereas partial responders and progressors had significantly lower diversity. Baseline TCR diversity was reported to be lower in newly diagnosed patients than in healthy donors, and even lower in relapsed/refractory patients. The study was limited to a single clinical trial cohort, and causes of repertoire differences, possibly disease activity or prior therapy, remained undefined. By C4D1, a significant rise was seen in CD4+ TCR diversity but not in CD8+ TCR diversity (p=0.0027 vs p=0.16), and the rise was most apparent among complete responders (p=0.02).

The Qiagen DNeasy kit was used to extract genomic DNA from unsorted PBMCs and from the negatively selected CD4+ and CD8+ fractions. TCR beta CDR3 regions were subjected to amplification by immunoSEQ multiplex PCR with primers that anneal to V and J segments. A synthetic immune receptor repertoire was used to minimize amplification bias, and any remaining bias was removed computationally after sequencing. In the authors' own workflow: Custom Python scripts were used to quantify repertoire diversity as the Shannon entropy index. Unsorted, CD4+ and CD8+ repertoires were analyzed separately, except in combined analyses where CD4+ and CD8+ sequences were merged in silico. A clone was considered expanded if an increase in frequency of at least 2-fold after treatment relative to C1D1 was found, and a pseudocount of 0.5 was applied to clones undetected at baseline. Clones with 0 or 1 copy at C1D1 were classified as singleton clones, and clones with 2 or more copies were classified as non-singleton clones. Clones expanded in unsorted samples were assigned a CD4+, CD8+ or unknown annotation through matching of protein sequences in sorted samples from the same patient. Wilcoxon tests on paired samples were used to test diversity changes from C1D1 to C4D1. This immuneACCESS table, as held by TCRdb, lists in-frame sequences with V and J called but not all clones. Of the missing ones, under half trace to an unresolved V gene in checked studies; the others have no known cause. V and J calls and clone size are as listed in that table; D and trimming were resolved from the DNA. In this sample the table shows fewer than 65,000 clones, roughly nine tenths of which occur a single time. Jointly, the top ten make up 9.7% of the sample.

The CDR3 covers 19 residues, taking in both the cysteine and the phenylalanine. Solely the CDR3 DNA is kept, with 57 bases framed from the first base. V loses 0 bases, J loses 0 bases, and the germline ends lie 18 bases apart. Via the germline V gene (reference sequence), CDR1 is MNHEY and CDR2 SMNVEV. Here the chain combines TRBV27 and TRBJ2-4; 6 matching bases give a weak D call of TRBD1. Sequenced material: peripheral blood mononuclear cells (PBMCs), taken at baseline. The TCR originated in a human donor with classical Hodgkin lymphoma. The CDR3 here reads CASSLSGEGDAIAKNIQYF. The bases are TGTGCCAGCAGTTTATCAGGAGAGGGGGACGCGATAGCCAAAAACATTCAGTACTTC.